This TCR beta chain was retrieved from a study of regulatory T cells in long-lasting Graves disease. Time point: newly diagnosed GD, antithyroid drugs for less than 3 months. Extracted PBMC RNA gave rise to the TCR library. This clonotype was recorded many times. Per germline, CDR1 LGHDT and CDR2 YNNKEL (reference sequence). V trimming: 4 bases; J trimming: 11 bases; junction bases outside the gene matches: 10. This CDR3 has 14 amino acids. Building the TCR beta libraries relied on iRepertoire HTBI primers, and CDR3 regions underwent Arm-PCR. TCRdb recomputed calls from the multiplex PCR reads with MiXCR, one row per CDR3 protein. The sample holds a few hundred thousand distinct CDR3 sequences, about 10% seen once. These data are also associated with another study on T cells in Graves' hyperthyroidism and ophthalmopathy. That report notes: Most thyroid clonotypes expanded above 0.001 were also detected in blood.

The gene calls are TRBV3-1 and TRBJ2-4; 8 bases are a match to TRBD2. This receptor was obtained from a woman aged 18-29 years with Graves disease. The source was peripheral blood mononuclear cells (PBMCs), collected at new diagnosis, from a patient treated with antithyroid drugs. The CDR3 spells CASSLSGGGFVQYF. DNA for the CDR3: TGTGCCAGCAGCCTATCGGGAGGGGGATTCGTTCAGTACTTC.